Following are 5 T cell receptor beta chains from one sample sequenced in a study of blood T cell repertoires in COVID-19. TCRdb's table, derived via immunoSEQ multiplex PCR, lists solely in-frame clones and lacks some. The sample lists approximately 220,000 clones, about 83% seen once, with around 3.5% in the top ten. Sequenced material: PBMCs or T cells enriched from blood (not recorded which). These receptors came from a woman aged 35 to 49 who had been exposed to COVID-19.

DNA of the CDR3: TGTGCCAGCAGCTTGGGACAGGTGGCGAATCAGCCCCAGCATTTT. Translation gives CASSLGQVANQPQHF. This chain uses TRBV5-6 with TRBJ1-5; D may be TRBD1 (6 bases). The V end was cut by 0 bases, the J end by 4 bases, with 11 bases between. The CDR3 spans 15 residues. The germline V gene encodes CDR1 SGHDT and CDR2 YYEEEE.

The chain links TRBV7-3 to TRBJ2-1, with 7 bases lining up with TRBD2. This CDR3 region has 19 residues. The germline V gene encodes CDR1 SGHTA and CDR2 FQGTGA. V was clipped by 5 bases and J by 0 bases; unmatched bases: 16. The CDR3 DNA reads TGTGCCAGCAGCCCCCGGGGGGTGCGGGGGACCAGCTCCTACAATGAGCAGTTCTTC. Translated, it gives CASSPRGVRGTSSYNEQFF.

This clone came up a few times. The rearrangement joins TRBV7-3 to TRBJ2-2; weak D call: TRBD2 (6 bases). V was trimmed by 5 bases and J by 5 bases, leaving 12 bases between them. Germline CDR1 SGHTA, CDR2 FQGTGA. The CDR3 totals 14 residues. The CDR3 is CASSPYGGTGELFF. Written as DNA, the CDR3 is TGTGCCAGCAGCCCCTACGGGGGTACCGGGGAGCTGTTTTTT. Complete variable domain (other parts from reference TRBV7-3 and TRBJ2-2): GAGVSQTPSNKVTEKGKYVELRCDPISGHTALYWYRQSLGQGPEFLIYFQGTGAADDSGLPNDRFFAVRPEGSVSTLKIQRTERGDSAVYLCASSPYGGTGELFFGEGSRLTVL.

This clone has a handful of counts. The rearrangement joins TRBV6-5 to TRBJ1-3, with D unresolved. Trimming left V 4 bases short and J 0 bases short, with 7 bases between. CDR1 is MNHEY, CDR2 SVGAGI, per germline. This CDR3 region has 14 residues. CDR3 loop: CASSSWSSGNTIYF. The CDR3 DNA follows: TGTGCCAGCAGTTCGTGGAGCTCTGGAAACACCATATATTTT.

The V call is TRBV6-1, the J call TRBJ2-7; D perhaps matches TRBD1 (6 bases). The germline gives CDR1 MNHNS, CDR2 SASEGT. The V gene lost 0 bases and the J gene lost 4 bases, with 16 bases spanning the gap. The CDR3 is 16 amino acids. The CDR3 spells CASSEAEAGAIYEQYF. CDR3 DNA: TGTGCCAGCAGTGAAGCTGAGGCAGGGGCGATATACGAGCAGTACTTC.